This T cell receptor beta chain was identified in a study of shared clonotypes between healthy human individuals. Terminally differentiated effector memory CD45RA+ cells were left out of the naive CD8 fraction, which was CD45RO-negative and positively selected for CCR7. Methods used by the authors: With immunoSEQ giving junction-only sequences and no quality scores, filtering differed. TCRdb keeps only in-frame clones here, not all; method: immunoSEQ multiplex PCR. D and trimming were read from the DNA, whereas the V and J calls and clone size are those reported in that table. This table holds 700,000 to 950,000 clones, roughly 96% found once. V lost 1 base and J lost 2; bases outside the gene matches: 12. There are 17 residues in the CDR3. Per germline, CDR1 SGHRS and CDR2 YFSETQ.

Sequencing was done on a sample of naive CD8+ T cells sorted from blood. V usage is TRBV5-1 and J usage is TRBJ2-7; TRBD1 matches at 7 bases. The clonotype comes from a man aged 25 to 40 in good health. The CDR3, as DNA: TGCGCCAGCAGCTTGTTGGGAACCCGGGACAGAGCCTACGAGCAGTACTTC. This sequence encodes CASSLLGTRDRAYEQYF.